These T cell receptor beta chains were read from a single sample in a study of shared clonotypes between healthy human individuals. Measured with immunoSEQ multiplex PCR; TCRdb has only the in-frame clones, and not every one. Here the sample spans about 680,000 clones, 92% being singletons. The sample consisted of naive CD8+ T cells sorted from blood. Every receptor here comes from a young man in good health. CDR3s include the opening cysteine and the closing phenylalanine or tryptophan. A D gene is named only where the DNA matches it firmly. Clone sizes are given selectively: once, few, many, or a class where the clone is expanded.

v_gene	abundance	d_gene	j_gene	CDR3nt	CDR3aa
TRBV28	few	-	TRBJ2-1	TGTGCCAGCACCTCCCCCCCAAGACATGGCGGTGAGCAGTTCTTC	CASTSPPRHGGEQFF
TRBV5-6	-	-	TRBJ1-1	TGTGCCAGCAGCTTCCAGGGGCACCCTGAAGCTTTCTTT	CASSFQGHPEAFF
TRBV7-9	-	-	TRBJ2-1	TGTGCCAGCAGCTACACAATAGGAGCCAGGGAAGACGATGAGCAGTTCTTC	CASSYTIGAREDDEQFF
TRBV4-1	once	-	TRBJ2-5	TGCGCCAGCAGCCTGACAGTGATAGAGACCCAGTACTTC	CASSLTVIETQYF
TRBV6-5	-	-	TRBJ2-2	TGTGCCAGCAGTTACTCCCCGAACACCGGGGAGCTGTTTTTT	CASSYSPNTGELFF
TRBV5-1	-	TRBD1	TRBJ2-7	TGCGCCAGCAGCTTTCTGGACAGGGCCTACGAGCAGTACTTC	CASSFLDRAYEQYF
TRBV7-9	-	-	TRBJ2-3	TGTGCCAGCAGCTTGGGGAGGGGGCGAGGAGATACGCAGTATTTT	CASSLGRGRGDTQYF
TRBV27	once	-	TRBJ2-1	TGTGCCAGCAGTTTACCCCTTAGAGGAGCCCAGTTCTTC	CASSLPLRGAQFF
TRBV6-5	-	-	TRBJ2-7	TGTGCCAGCAGTTACTTTGGCAGCCGATACGAGCAGTACTTC	CASSYFGSRYEQYF
TRBV7-2	-	TRBD1	TRBJ1-2	TGTGCCAGCAGCTTACCCCAGGGGACAGGCTATGGCTACACCTTC	CASSLPQGTGYGYTF
TRBV10-1	-	-	TRBJ1-1	TGCGCAACCAGAGAGGGGCCCGTCACTGAAGCTTTCTTT	CATREGPVTEAFF
TRBV10-2	-	-	TRBJ2-7	TGCGCCAGCAGTGTTGGTACAGGGAGCTACGAGCAGTACTTC	CASSVGTGSYEQYF
TRBV7-9	-	-	TRBJ2-7	TGTGCCACCCGACTAGACTCCTCCTACGAGCAGTACTTC	CATRLDSSYEQYF
TRBV5-6	once	-	TRBJ2-2	TGTGCCAGCAGCCCGGGGGTTAACACCGGGGAGCTGTTTTTT	CASSPGVNTGELFF
TRBV7-6	-	-	TRBJ2-1	TGTGCCAGCAGCTTAAGGGACGGGTGGTCAGATGAGCAGTTCTTC	CASSLRDGWSDEQFF
TRBV6-1	-	-	TRBJ1-5	TGTGCCAGCGGAGAGAATCAGCCCCAGCATTTT	CASGENQPQHF
TRBV11-1	-	TRBD1	TRBJ1-1	TGTGCCAGCAGAGCCCCGACAGGGCCGAACACTGAAGCTTTCTTT	CASRAPTGPNTEAFF
TRBV9	-	-	TRBJ2-1	TGTGCCAGCAGCGAGGCCTGGGGAGACTACAATGAGCAGTTCTTC	CASSEAWGDYNEQFF
TRBV10-3	-	-	TRBJ1-5	TGTGCCATCAGTGAGTCGAGTGCAGGTGGACAGCCCCAGCATTTT	CAISESSAGGQPQHF
TRBV4-1	-	TRBD1	TRBJ2-5	TGCGCCAGCAGCCAGGACAGGGTGCCCCAAGAGACCCAGTACTTC	CASSQDRVPQETQYF
TRBV29-1	-	-	TRBJ1-5	TGCAGCGTTGAAGTAGGGGATAGCAATCAGCCCCAGCATTTT	CSVEVGDSNQPQHF
TRBV6-1	-	-	TRBJ2-7	TGTGCCAGCAGTGAGTGGGGTTACTCCTACGAGCAGTACTTC	CASSEWGYSYEQYF
TRBV19	-	-	TRBJ2-1	TGTGCCAGTAGTACTTTGGTCCTAGGCCATGAGCAGTTCTTC	CASSTLVLGHEQFF
TRBV27	-	-	TRBJ1-2	TGTGCCAGCAGAGGACTGGGAGACTATGGCTACACCTTC	CASRGLGDYGYTF
TRBV27	-	-	TRBJ2-2	TGTGCCAGCAGTGTAGACATCCCCGGGGAGCTGTTTTTT	CASSVDIPGELFF
TRBV11-2	once	TRBD2	TRBJ2-1	TGTGCCAGCAGCCAACTAGCGAGGAATGAGCAGTTCTTC	CASSQLARNEQFF
TRBV2	few	-	TRBJ1-2	TGTGCCACTATCCGGGCAGCCTATGGCTACACCTTC	CATIRAAYGYTF
TRBV14	-	-	TRBJ1-2	TGTGCCAGCAGCCAAGTGGGCTATGGCTACACCTTC	CASSQVGYGYTF
TRBV7-2	-	TRBD2	TRBJ2-3	TGTGCCAGCAGCCTACTAGCGGGCGTCACAGATACGCAGTATTTT	CASSLLAGVTDTQYF
TRBV28	-	-	TRBJ2-5	TGTGCCAGCAGTTTCATGGTCCCCCCACAAGAGACCCAGTACTTC	CASSFMVPPQETQYF
TRBV5-1	-	-	TRBJ2-1	TGCGCCAGCAGCTTGGGAACAGGTTTATACAATGAGCAGTTCTTC	CASSLGTGLYNEQFF
TRBV29-1	-	TRBD2	TRBJ2-5	TGCAGCGTCCATAGCGGGAGGGGGGGTGAGACCCAGTACTTC	CSVHSGRGGETQYF
TRBV6-1	-	-	TRBJ1-4	TGTGCCAGCAGTTATCTTGGAGGGGAAAAACTGTTTTTT	CASSYLGGEKLFF
TRBV27	-	TRBD1	TRBJ2-7	TGTGCCAGCAGTTTATCCGGCGGAGACAGGGTATACGAGCAGTACTTC	CASSLSGGDRVYEQYF
TRBV9	-	-	TRBJ2-2	TGTGCCAGCACGCCGTGGGGCACCGGGGAGCTGTTTTTT	CASTPWGTGELFF
TRBV18	-	-	TRBJ2-3	TGTGCCAGCTCACCTTACCCCCCGGGCACAGATACGCAGTATTTT	CASSPYPPGTDTQYF
TRBV7-8	-	TRBD2	TRBJ2-1	TGTGCCAGCAGCTTAATAAGGGGACTAGGTTCCTACAATGAGCAGTTCTTC	CASSLIRGLGSYNEQFF
TRBV5-8	-	TRBD1	TRBJ2-7	TGTGCCAGCAGTTGGGGGACAGGTCTCTACGAGCAGTACTTC	CASSWGTGLYEQYF
TRBV28	-	TRBD2	TRBJ2-1	TGTGCCAGCAGTCCACTCGGGGGGACTAGCGGGAGGGTAAGCTCCTACAATGAGCAGTTCTTC	CASSPLGGTSGRVSSYNEQFF
TRBV5-1	-	-	TRBJ2-7	TGCGCCAGCAGCTTACGGGGCGGGGTTCACGAGCAGTACTTC	CASSLRGGVHEQYF
TRBV5-6	-	-	TRBJ2-7	TGTGCCAGCAGCTTGGTCGGCTCGAGCTCCTACGAGCAGTACTTC	CASSLVGSSSYEQYF
TRBV4-1	-	TRBD2	TRBJ2-3	TGCGCCAGCAGCCAAGCTAGCGGTCTGGGCACAGATACGCAGTATTTT	CASSQASGLGTDTQYF
TRBV28	-	-	TRBJ2-5	TGTGCCAGCAGGGGGGGTAGCCTTAGCCTGGAGGAGACCCAGTACTTC	CASRGGSLSLEETQYF
TRBV27	-	TRBD1	TRBJ1-2	TGTGCCAGCAGTCGGGAGGGGGCCTATGGCTACACCTTC	CASSREGAYGYTF
TRBV9	-	TRBD1	TRBJ1-2	TGTGCCAGCAGCGCAACATACCGGGACAGGGTCTATGGCTACACCTTC	CASSATYRDRVYGYTF